Sequencing of this TCR beta chain was carried out in a study of control samples from healthy donors and cancer patients. Produced via immunoSEQ multiplex PCR; TCRdb's table is partial and in-frame only. The sample consists of about 130,000 clones, about 95% of them appearing once. This CDR3 has 13 amino acids. Germline values: CDR1 GTSNPN, CDR2 SVGIG (reference sequence). V was clipped by 5 bases and J by 1 base, with 11 bases between them. The receptor was derived from a man aged 60 to 69 with colorectal cancer. The source material was PBMCs. The genes are TRBV30 and TRBJ1-1; D ambiguous. The CDR3 nucleotides read TGTGCCTGGGCGTGGGCAGGGAACACTGAAGCTTTCTTT. Translation gives CAWAWAGNTEAFF.